The 22 T cell receptor beta chains below were found in one sample sequenced in a study of siplizumab effects on memory and regulatory T cells. The protocol was immunoSEQ multiplex PCR, while the TCRdb copy is restricted to in-frame clones and leaves out a portion. Of around 100,000 clones listed, about 94% are singletons. The sample consisted of CD4+ T cells sorted from blood. Receptors were obtained from a human donor in good health.

The table lists this clone with a count of one. This chain joins TRBV30 and TRBJ1-2; D not resolved. Deletions cut 0 bases from V and 6 bases from J, with 11 bases between. The CDR3 spans 13 residues. Per the germline V gene, CDR1 is GTSNPN and CDR2 is SVGIG (reference sequence). This chain's CDR3 is CAWSVQGWHGYTF. CDR3 nucleotide sequence: TGTGCCTGGAGTGTACAAGGGTGGCATGGCTACACCTTC.

Notes on this clone: The same CDR3 can be traced to other DNA sequences in this sample. The V and J genes are TRBV7-3 and TRBJ2-1; D is unclear. Trimming removed 0 bases from V and 0 bases from J, with 6 bases in between. Per germline, CDR1 SGHTA and CDR2 FQGTGA. The CDR3 loop spans 15 amino acids. CDR3 protein: CASSLTPGSYNEQFF. The CDR3 nucleotides are TGTGCCAGCAGCTTAACCCCCGGCTCCTACAATGAGCAGTTCTTC. Full variable domain (rest looked up from reference TRBV7-3 and TRBJ2-1): GAGVSQTPSNKVTEKGKYVELRCDPISGHTALYWYRQSLGQGPEFLIYFQGTGAADDSGLPNDRFFAVRPEGSVSTLKIQRTERGDSAVYLCASSLTPGSYNEQFFGPGTRLTVL.

The rearrangement links TRBV7-9 to TRBJ2-5; 9 bases match TRBD1. There are 15 residues in the CDR3. V was clipped by 5 bases and J by 3 bases; unmatched bases: 7. From germline, CDR1 is SEHNR and CDR2 FQNEAQ (reference sequence). The CDR3 region is CASSVARTGEETQYF. CDR3 coding DNA: TGTGCCAGCAGCGTGGCTCGGACAGGGGAAGAGACCCAGTACTTC.

The J gene is TRBJ2-7, the V gene TRBV6-6, with 8 bases matching TRBD2. CDR3 size: 14 residues. CDR1 and CDR2 from the germline V gene are MNHNY and SVGAGI (reference sequence). J was trimmed by 2 bases and V by 4 bases; bases with no gene match: 4. CDR3 loop: CASSSPAGAYEQYF. The CDR3 DNA is TGTGCCAGCAGTTCCCCAGCGGGAGCCTACGAGCAGTACTTC.

The V and J genes are TRBV4-1 and TRBJ2-6; 7 nucleotides align to TRBD1. Germline CDR1 is MGHRA and CDR2 is YSYEKL. The CDR3 totals 21 residues. The J segment lost 0 bases and the V segment lost 3 bases, leaving 17 bases of the junction unmatched. This chain's CDR3 is CASSHPWGQRHPRSGANVLTF. The CDR3 nucleotides read TGCGCCAGCAGCCACCCCTGGGGACAGAGACATCCACGCTCTGGGGCCAACGTCCTGACTTTC.

The chain links TRBV29-1 to TRBJ2-1; unclear D gene. V was trimmed by 3 bases and J by 2 bases, leaving 8 bases between them. The CDR3 has 13 amino acids. CDR1 is SQVTM and CDR2 is ANQGSEA in the germline V gene. This CDR3 is CSVEKGTYNEQFF. The CDR3 region has the DNA TGCAGCGTTGAGAAAGGGACCTACAATGAGCAGTTCTTC.

The V gene is TRBV6-6, the J gene TRBJ2-5, with D possibly being TRBD2 (6 bases). The J call may be incorrect, as the DNA end agrees better with TRBJ2-7. Germline V gene data show CDR1 as MNHNY and CDR2 as SVGAGI (reference sequence). The CDR3 runs to 15 residues. CDR3 loop: CASTNGGPPEYEQYF. DNA for the CDR3: TGTGCCAGCACCAACGGGGGACCCCCTGAGTACGAGCAGTACTTC.

The chain has TRBV21-1 and TRBJ1-4. TRBV21-1 is deemed a pseudogene. The length of the CDR3 is 12 residues. This chain's CDR3 is CASSKVNEKLFF. CDR3 in DNA: TGTGCCAGCAGCAAAGTTAATGAAAAACTGTTTTTT.

The CDR3 nucleotides are TGTGCCAGCAGTGGTGGACTAGCGGGAGGTTCCCTCGAGGGGGAGACCCAGTACTTC. Translation gives CASSGGLAGGSLEGETQYF. The chain uses TRBV6-1 and TRBJ2-5; 14 nucleotides match TRBD2. Germline CDR1 is MNHNS and CDR2 is SASEGT. CDR3 length: 19 residues. V shed 4 bases and J 5 bases; nucleotides not matched to a gene: 15.

The chain uses TRBV18 and TRBJ1-1; maybe TRBD1 (5 bases). Germline assignment: CDR1 KGHSH and CDR2 LQKENI. V gave up 3 bases and J gave up 1 base, with 15 bases separating them. The length of the CDR3 is 16 residues. The CDR3, as DNA: TGTGCCAGCTCACCCCTAAGCTTGAGGGGGAACACTGAAGCTTTCTTT. Translating it yields CASSPLSLRGNTEAFF.

The genes are TRBV27 and TRBJ1-5; no clear D. Germline assignment: CDR1 MNHEY and CDR2 SMNVEV (reference sequence). Between the trimmed V and J ends, which lost 7 bases and 7 bases, there was a span of 20 bases. The CDR3 length is 15 residues. The CDR3 protein is CASNYKGGFGQPQHF. In nucleotides, the CDR3 is TGTGCCAGCAACTACAAGGGAGGGTTCGGACAGCCCCAGCATTTT.

The rearrangement links TRBV6-4 to TRBJ1-2, with D possibly TRBD1 on 6 matching bases. The V gene lost 4 bases and the J gene lost 2 bases, with 17 bases spanning the gap. The CDR3 runs 16 residues. Germline V gene sequence: CDR1 MRHNA, CDR2 SNTAGT. The DNA for the CDR3 is TGTGCCAGCAGTGCCCGGGGGGGACACTTAAACTATGGCTACACCTTC. It translates to CASSARGGHLNYGYTF.

The chain couples TRBV5-1 to TRBJ2-3, with D possibly matching TRBD1 (5 bases). CDR3 size: 14 residues. The germline CDR1 and CDR2 sequences are SGHRS and YFSETQ. Trimming cost V 6 bases and J 2 bases, with 13 bases left between them. This CDR3 reads CASNMDTHTDTQYF. The DNA for the CDR3 is TGCGCCAGCAACATGGACACCCACACAGATACGCAGTATTTT.

The chain has TRBV5-3 and TRBJ2-1, with TRBD2 as a possible D gene (6 bases). TRBV5-3 is recorded as an ORF, its role being uncertain. Trimming left V 4 bases short and J 7 bases short, with 12 bases between. The CDR3 is made up of 13 amino acids. The CDR3 loop reads CARSLGSGNEQFF. CDR3 nucleotides: TGTGCCAGAAGCCTCGGGAGCGGAAATGAGCAGTTCTTC.

The chain links TRBV11-1 to TRBJ2-2; unclear D gene. This CDR3 is 12 amino acids long. CDR1 is SGHAT, CDR2 FQDESV, per germline (reference sequence). V was pared by 1 base and J by 6 bases, with 3 bases between. CDR3 nucleotides: TGTGCCAGCAGCTTAGGGTCCGGGGAGCTGTTTTTT. Residues: CASSLGSGELFF.

The chain is built from TRBV20-1 and TRBJ1-2; no firm D call. Trimming took off 7 bases at V and 6 bases at J, with 9 bases between the two ends. Germline CDR1 DFQATT, CDR2 SNEGSKA (reference sequence). The CDR3 contains 10 residues. CDR3 sequence (DNA): TGCAGTGGGGGAAAAGATGGCTACACCTTC. Translation: CSGGKDGYTF.

The rearrangement uses TRBV29-1 and TRBJ2-1; D is tentatively TRBD1 or TRBD2 (5 bases each). Trimming removed 6 bases from V and 7 bases from J, with 13 bases in between. CDR3 length: 12 amino acids. Germline CDR1 reads SQVTM; CDR2 reads ANQGSEA. CDR3: CSVPGRRNEQFF. For the CDR3, the DNA is TGCAGCGTCCCGGGACGTCGGAATGAGCAGTTCTTC.

V gene TRBV15 combines with J gene TRBJ2-1, with a tentative D call TRBD2 (5 bases). V was cut by 0 bases and J by 2 bases, with 14 bases left in between. The CDR3 has 17 residues. In germline, CDR1 is LNHNV, CDR2 YYDKDF (reference sequence). CDR3 bases: TGTGCCACCAGCAGAGACCAAGCGGTTAGGACCTACAATGAGCAGTTCTTC. This gives the protein CATSRDQAVRTYNEQFF.

In DNA form, the CDR3 reads TGTGCCAGTAGTCCTCGCTATGGCTACACCTTC. Translated, it gives CASSPRYGYTF. The chain couples TRBV19 to TRBJ1-2, with D hard to call. The V end was cut by 5 bases, the J end by 4 bases, with 5 bases between. Per the germline V gene, CDR1 is LNHDA and CDR2 is SQIVND (reference sequence). The CDR3 totals 11 residues.

The chain couples TRBV29-1 to TRBJ2-3; 10 bases are shared with TRBD2. CDR1 SQVTM and CDR2 ANQGSEA come from the germline V gene. The CDR3 has 14 residues. The V gene end was trimmed by 7 bases and the J gene end by 0 bases; junction bases not matched to a gene: 4. The CDR3 DNA reads TGCAGCGAACGGACTAGCGGCAGCACAGATACGCAGTATTTT. Translating gives CSERTSGSTDTQYF.

The J gene is TRBJ2-7, the V gene TRBV4-1; D is ambiguous. The ends were cut back, 2 bases at V and 0 bases at J, with 14 bases in the middle. Per the germline V gene, CDR1 is MGHRA and CDR2 is YSYEKL. The CDR3 contains 16 residues. Here the CDR3 reads CASSQFGMIRSYEQYF. The CDR3 nucleotides are TGCGCCAGCAGCCAATTCGGCATGATTCGCTCCTACGAGCAGTACTTC.

The V and J genes are TRBV6-5 and TRBJ2-1, with TRBD1 as a possible D gene (5 bases). V was pared by 5 bases and J by 7 bases, with 6 bases between. The CDR3 has 11 residues. Germline loops: CDR1 MNHEY, CDR2 SVGAGI. The CDR3 protein is CASSDRNEQFF. The CDR3 DNA reads TGTGCCAGCAGTGACAGAAATGAGCAGTTCTTC.